Sequencing of this TCR beta chain was carried out in a study of T cell changes during pregnancy in multiple sclerosis. The assay was immunoSEQ multiplex PCR, and TCRdb's table has in-frame clones only and misses some. The sample holds tens of thousands of clones; more than 85% are singletons and the top ten take more than 0.3%. Germline V gene data show CDR1 as SGHNT and CDR2 as YYREEE (reference sequence). J gave up 6 bases and V 4 bases, and 3 bases lay outside the gene matches. The CDR3 contains 13 residues. The source was CD4+ T cells from peripheral blood mononuclear cells, collected in the third trimester of pregnancy. J is TRBJ1-2 and V is TRBV5-4; 10 positions agree with TRBD1. The TCR was taken from a female donor with multiple sclerosis, enrolled in a pregnancy study. The CDR3 is CASSQDRGDGYTF. DNA for the CDR3: TGTGCCAGCAGCCAGGACAGGGGGGATGGCTACACCTTC.